This T cell receptor beta chain was identified in a study of early T cells in non-severe SARS-CoV-2 infection. Across the study: Chains were not paired, and sequencing was done on bulk RNA from unsorted whole blood.

The V and J ends lost 3 bases and 4 bases respectively, with 5 bases between them. The CDR3 is made up of 11 amino acids. In germline, CDR1 is SGHKS, CDR2 YYEKEE (reference sequence). Notes on the study in general: Missing private and CD4 specificities, VDJdb matching favored anti-spike CD8 responses.

This clonotype appeared a single time. Its cognate antigen is unknown. No conserved phenylalanine or tryptophan ends this CDR3, so it is likely a read error. Individual cDNA molecules received unique molecular identifiers. TCRdb recomputed calls from the 5' RACE reads with MiXCR, one row per CDR3 protein. Of fewer than 80,000 distinct CDR3 sequences listed, over 10% are singletons. This clonotype was obtained from an adult who was a healthcare worker with PCR-confirmed SARS-CoV-2 infection or an uninfected control (not recorded which). The specimen sequenced was whole blood. The chain has TRBV5-5 and TRBJ2-7; D is unclear. The CDR3 nucleotides are TGTGCCAGCAGCTACCTGTACGAGCAGTACTAC. This encodes CASSYLYEQYY.